This passage covers 27 T cell receptor beta chains from one sample sequenced in a study of shared clonotypes between healthy human individuals. Naive CD8 isolation took CD45RO-negative cells positively selected for CCR7 and excluded terminally differentiated effector memory CD45RA+ cells. The table came from immunoSEQ multiplex PCR; TCRdb's copy has only in-frame clones and leaves some out. The sample comprises about 2 million clones, about 95% of which are singletons, and about 1.1% rests with the top ten. The sequenced sample consisted of naive CD8+ T cells sorted from blood. All receptors derive from a man between 18 and 35 years old in good health.

This rearrangement joins TRBV5-1 to TRBJ2-1, with 9 bases matching TRBD2. CDR3 length equals 15 residues. The germline V gene has CDR1 SGHRS and CDR2 YFSETQ. V shed 4 bases, J shed 5 bases, and the junction held 7 bases outside the gene matches. CDR3 region: CASSGGLAPDNEQFF. CDR3 in DNA: TGCGCCAGCAGCGGTGGACTAGCGCCCGACAATGAGCAGTTCTTC. The full variable domain, rest sourced from reference TRBV5-1 and TRBJ2-1, is KAGVTQTPRYLIKTRGQQVTLSCSPISGHRSVSWYQQTPGQGLQFLFEYFSETQRNKGNFPGRFSGRQFSNSRSEMNVSTLELGDSALYLCASSGGLAPDNEQFFGPGTRLTVL.

This clone is a singleton in its sample. CDR3 residues: CASSWRGGPSYNEQFF. The CDR3 bases are TGTGCCAGCAGTTGGCGGGGGGGGCCATCCTACAATGAGCAGTTCTTC. V gene TRBV27 combines with J gene TRBJ2-1; 9 bases fit TRBD2. The CDR3 contains 16 residues. The J segment lost 1 base and the V segment lost 4 bases, leaving 5 bases of the junction unmatched. The germline CDR1 and CDR2 sequences are MNHEY and SMNVEV (reference sequence).

The chain combines TRBV25-1 with TRBJ2-7; TRBD1 matches at 7 bases. The germline CDR1 and CDR2 sequences are MGHDK and SYGVNS. V lost 8 bases and J lost 2; bases outside the gene matches: 9. CDR3 length: 14 amino acids. CDR3 coding DNA: TGTGCCAGCGGCGCCCCGGACAGGACCTACGAGCAGTACTTC. It encodes CASGAPDRTYEQYF.

This clone was recorded once. The chain carries TRBV4-1 and TRBJ1-5; D call uncertain. The CDR3 is 15 residues long. The V end lost 1 base, the J end lost 4 bases, and 11 bases lay between the germline ends. Germline-derived CDR1 and CDR2 are MGHRA and YSYEKL. The CDR3 DNA sequence: TGCGCCAGCAGCCAAGTCACCGGGGATAATCAGCCCCAGCATTTT. Translating it yields CASSQVTGDNQPQHF.

In its sample, this clone was seen once. The chain recombines TRBV5-1 with TRBJ2-1, with 8 bases aligning to TRBD2. Germline V CDR1 and CDR2: SGHRS, YFSETQ. The CDR3 extends over 16 amino acids. Trimming cost V 4 bases and J 3 bases; bases outside gene matches: 9. The CDR3 nucleotides are TGCGCCAGCAGCGCGGGAGGCGGAAACCTCTACAATGAGCAGTTCTTC. It is translated as CASSAGGGNLYNEQFF.

The chain recombines TRBV6-6 with TRBJ2-5; TRBD1 or TRBD2 may be the D gene (5 bases each). Trimming removed 0 bases at V and 5 bases at J, with 10 bases between. Germline V CDR1 and CDR2: MNHNY, SVGAGI (reference sequence). This CDR3 comprises 14 residues. CDR3 DNA: TGTGCCAGCAGTTACTCGAGAGGGGTTGAGACCCAGTACTTC. Residues: CASSYSRGVETQYF.

The CDR3 DNA reads as TGTGCCAGCAGCGTAGATTCGGGTGACAGGGGACCCAACTATGGCTACACCTTC. As protein: CASSVDSGDRGPNYGYTF. V is TRBV9 and J is TRBJ1-2; 8 bases agree with TRBD1. Germline lookup yields CDR1 SGDLS and CDR2 YYNGEE. V lost 0 bases, J lost 2 bases, and 12 bases stayed unmatched. This CDR3 region has 18 residues.

The V gene is TRBV6-5, the J gene TRBJ1-2; TRBD1 matches 7 bases. Germline lookup yields CDR1 MNHEY and CDR2 SVGAGI. The V segment lost 2 bases and the J segment 1 base; nucleotides outside the gene matches: 7. This CDR3 has 16 amino acids. As DNA, the CDR3 is TGTGCCAGCAGTTACGGAGCAGGGGGTTTTAACTATGGCTACACCTTC. This sequence encodes CASSYGAGGFNYGYTF.

The chain has TRBV21-1 and TRBJ1-4. TRBV21-1 is an annotated pseudogene. This CDR3 has 14 amino acids. CDR3 loop: CASIGGVCNEKLFF. CDR3 coding DNA: TGTGCCAGCATAGGGGGGGTTTGTAATGAAAAACTGTTTTTT.

The chain couples TRBV12-2 to TRBJ1-5. TRBV12-2 has pseudogene status. This CDR3 comprises 15 residues. This CDR3 reads CASRFFRTSNQPQHF. For the CDR3, the DNA is TGTGCAAGTCGCTTTTTCAGGACTAGCAATCAGCCCCAGCATTTT.

V is TRBV10-3 and J is TRBJ2-7; 9 positions match TRBD1. CDR1 ENHRY and CDR2 SYGVKD come from the germline V gene. The CDR3 has 13 residues. Losses at the gene ends were 9 bases for V and 3 bases for J; bases not matched to a gene: 6. The CDR3 is CAISTGQGYEQYF. The CDR3 DNA follows: TGTGCCATTAGTACGGGACAGGGCTACGAGCAGTACTTC.

The V call is TRBV7-9, the J call TRBJ2-3, with D maybe TRBD1 (6 bases). V was cut by 6 bases and J by 2 bases, with 15 bases left in between. This CDR3 is built from 15 residues. The germline gives CDR1 SEHNR, CDR2 FQNEAQ (reference sequence). The CDR3 sequence is CASRAGVFLTDTQYF. CDR3 DNA sequence: TGTGCCAGCAGGGCAGGGGTATTCCTCACAGATACGCAGTATTTT.

The CDR3 DNA is TGTGCCAGCAGTTTAGATTACAGGGTCTCCAATGAGCAGTTCTTC. Its translation: CASSLDYRVSNEQFF. The gene calls are TRBV27 and TRBJ2-1; tentatively, D is TRBD1 (6 bases). The V gene lost 2 bases and the J gene lost 6 bases, with 14 bases spanning the gap. Germline CDR1 MNHEY, CDR2 SMNVEV (reference sequence). The CDR3 extends over 15 amino acids.

The V call is TRBV7-2, the J call TRBJ1-6; TRBD1 aligns across 7 bases. From germline, CDR1 is SGHTA and CDR2 FQGNSA. The junction had 8 bases not matched to a gene; V was cut back by 5 bases and J by 10 bases. The CDR3 length is 14 residues. CDR3: CASSADREGSPLHF. CDR3 DNA: TGTGCCAGCAGCGCCGACAGGGAAGGATCACCCCTCCACTTT.

The J gene is TRBJ1-5, the V gene TRBV19; 9 bases line up with TRBD1. The length of the CDR3 is 16 residues. J gave up 5 bases and V 5 bases, and 10 bases lay outside the gene matches. Germline loops: CDR1 LNHDA, CDR2 SQIVND (reference sequence). As DNA, the CDR3 is TGTGCCAGTAGTCCCCCAGGACAGGGGATTCATCAGCCCCAGCATTTT. Amino acid sequence: CASSPPGQGIHQPQHF.

The chain recombines TRBV6-5 with TRBJ1-2; D is unresolved. Germline assignment: CDR1 MNHEY and CDR2 SVGAGI. The CDR3 consists of 12 residues. The germline V and J ends were trimmed by 7 bases and 8 bases, with 14 bases remaining between them. The CDR3 DNA reads TGTGCCAGCACTAATGGAGGGCGAGGCTACACCTTC. Its translation is CASTNGGRGYTF.

This clone was counted once. The chain carries TRBV12-1 and TRBJ2-3; no DNA check was done on the table's D call, TRBD2. TRBV12-1 is deemed a pseudogene. CDR3 length equals 14 residues. The CDR3 DNA sequence: TGTGCCAGCAGCTTTCGGGGGGCCGAAGATACGCAGTATTTT. Translating gives CASSFRGAEDTQYF.

The genes are TRBV4-1 and TRBJ2-7, with D hard to call. The CDR3 sequence is 14 residues long. V was pared by 1 base and J by 3 bases, with 10 bases between. The V gene's germline CDR1 is MGHRA and CDR2 YSYEKL. The CDR3 protein is CASSQVPRDYEQYF. The CDR3 region has the DNA TGCGCCAGCAGCCAAGTCCCCCGAGACTACGAGCAGTACTTC.

V usage is TRBV12-5 and J usage is TRBJ1-1; D is uncertain. Germline CDR1 is LGHNT and CDR2 is FRNRAP. V was clipped by 6 bases and J by 3 bases, with 17 bases between them. This CDR3 is built from 15 residues. CDR3 sequence: CASGSNSAWDTEAFF. CDR3 DNA sequence: TGTGCTAGTGGCTCAAATTCCGCATGGGACACTGAAGCTTTCTTT.

With regard to this clone: The junction and the germline gene differ at one end; a read error may be behind it. The V gene is TRBV28, the J gene TRBJ2-2; possibly TRBD2 for D (5 bases). Germline lookup yields CDR1 MDHEN and CDR2 SYDVKM. CDR3 length: 15 amino acids. In DNA form, the CDR3 reads TGTGCCAGCAGCCACGGTTCCGCGAACACCGGGGAGCTGCTTTTT. It codes for CASSHGSANTGELLF. Drawing the rest from reference TRBV28 and TRBJ2-2, the complete variable domain is DVKVTQSSRYLVKRTGEKVFLECVQDMDHENMFWYRQDPGLGLRLIYFSYDVKMKEKGDIPEGYSVSREKKERFSLILESASTNQTSMYLCASSHGSANTGELLFGEGSRLTVL.

V gene TRBV5-1 combines with J gene TRBJ1-2; TRBD1 is a possible D gene (5 bases). V was cut by 4 bases and J by 6 bases, with 13 bases left in between. Germline CDR1 and CDR2: SGHRS and YFSETQ. The CDR3 spans 13 residues. In DNA, the CDR3 is TGCGCCAGCAGCCAGGGTGGAGGCAATGGCTACACCTTC. Encoded protein: CASSQGGGNGYTF.

This chain connects TRBV4-1 to TRBJ2-7; weak D call: TRBD2 (6 bases). V was cut by 0 bases and J by 0 bases, with 9 bases left in between. This CDR3 is built from 15 residues. CDR1 and CDR2 from the germline V gene are MGHRA and YSYEKL. CDR3 sequence reads: CASSQDRLVSYEQYF. The CDR3 DNA follows: TGCGCCAGCAGCCAAGATCGACTAGTCTCCTACGAGCAGTACTTC.

V is TRBV27 and J is TRBJ1-1; no clear D. This CDR3 is built from 13 residues. Deletions cut 3 bases from V and 7 bases from J, with 12 bases between. Germline V gene lookup returns CDR1 MNHEY and CDR2 SMNVEV (reference sequence). CDR3 sequence (DNA): TGTGCCAGCAGTTTTTTGGCGACAAGTGAAGCTTTCTTT. Its translation: CASSFLATSEAFF.

The chain uses TRBV5-4 and TRBJ2-7; D might be TRBD1 (5 bases). The CDR3 extends over 14 amino acids. Per germline, CDR1 SGHNT and CDR2 YYREEE (reference sequence). V was shortened by 0 bases and J by 5 bases, with 12 bases between the two germline ends. The DNA of the CDR3 is TGTGCCAGCAGCTTGGAGGGCAGGGTGGACGAGCAGTACTTC. Translated, it gives CASSLEGRVDEQYF.

The J gene is TRBJ2-1, the V gene TRBV18, with D unresolved. Germline V lookup: CDR1 KGHSH, CDR2 LQKENI. The CDR3 extends over 16 amino acids. V was trimmed by 3 bases and J by 4 bases, leaving 16 bases between them. CDR3 nucleotide sequence: TGTGCCAGCTCACCTGCGATTAGCTACCCTTACAATGAGCAGTTCTTC. Its protein product is CASSPAISYPYNEQFF.

The rearrangement joins TRBV29-1 to TRBJ2-5; 8 bases fit TRBD1. There are 14 residues in the CDR3. V gave up 1 base and J gave up 5 bases; unmatched junction bases: 6. CDR1 is SQVTM, CDR2 ANQGSEA, per germline. CDR3 nucleotides: TGCAGCGTTGAAGGGACAGGGCTAGGGGAGACCCAGTACTTC. This encodes CSVEGTGLGETQYF.

This sequence joins TRBV7-8 and TRBJ1-3, with 8 bases matching TRBD1. V was clipped by 2 bases and J by 1 base; unmatched bases: 1. CDR3 size: 15 residues. Germline V CDR1 and CDR2: SGHVS, FQNEAQ. The CDR3, as DNA: TGTGCCAGCAGCTTAAGGACAGGGTCTGGAAACACCATATATTTT. This codes for CASSLRTGSGNTIYF.